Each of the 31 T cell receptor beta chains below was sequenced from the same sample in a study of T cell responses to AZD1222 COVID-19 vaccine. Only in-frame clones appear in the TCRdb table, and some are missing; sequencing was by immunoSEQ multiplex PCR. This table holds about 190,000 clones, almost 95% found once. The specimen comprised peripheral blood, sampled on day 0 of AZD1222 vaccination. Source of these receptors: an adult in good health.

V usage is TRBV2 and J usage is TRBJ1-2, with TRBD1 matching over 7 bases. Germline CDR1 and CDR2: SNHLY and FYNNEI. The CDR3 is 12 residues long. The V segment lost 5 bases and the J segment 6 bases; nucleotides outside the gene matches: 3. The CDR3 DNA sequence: TGTGCCAGCAGTAACAGGGGCCATGGCTACACCTTC. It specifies CASSNRGHGYTF.

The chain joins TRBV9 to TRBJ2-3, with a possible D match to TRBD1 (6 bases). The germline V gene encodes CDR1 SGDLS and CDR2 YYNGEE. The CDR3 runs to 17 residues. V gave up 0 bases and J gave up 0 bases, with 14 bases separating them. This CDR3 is CASSVEPGQASTDTQYF. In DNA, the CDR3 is TGTGCCAGCAGCGTAGAGCCGGGACAAGCTAGCACAGATACGCAGTATTTT.

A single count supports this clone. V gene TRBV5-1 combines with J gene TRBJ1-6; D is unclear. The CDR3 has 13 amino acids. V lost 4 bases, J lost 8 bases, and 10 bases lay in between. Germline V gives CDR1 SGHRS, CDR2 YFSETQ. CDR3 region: CASSHKADSPLHF. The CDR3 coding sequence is TGCGCCAGCAGCCATAAGGCAGATTCACCCCTCCACTTT.

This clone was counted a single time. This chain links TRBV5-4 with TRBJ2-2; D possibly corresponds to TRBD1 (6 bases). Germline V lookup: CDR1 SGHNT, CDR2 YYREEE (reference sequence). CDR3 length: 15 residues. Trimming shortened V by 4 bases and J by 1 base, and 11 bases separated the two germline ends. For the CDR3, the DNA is TGTGCCAGCAGCCCCGGGACACGGAACACCGGGGAGCTGTTTTTT. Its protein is CASSPGTRNTGELFF. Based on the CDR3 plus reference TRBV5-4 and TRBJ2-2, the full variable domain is ETGVTQSPTHLIKTRGQQVTLRCSSQSGHNTVSWYQQALGQGPQFIFQYYREEENGRGNFPPRFSGLQFPNYSSELNVNALELDDSALYLCASSPGTRNTGELFFGEGSRLTVL.

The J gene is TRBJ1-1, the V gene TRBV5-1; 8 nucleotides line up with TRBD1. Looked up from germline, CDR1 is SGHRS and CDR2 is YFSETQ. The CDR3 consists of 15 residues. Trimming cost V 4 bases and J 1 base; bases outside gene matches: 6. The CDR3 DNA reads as TGCGCCAGCAGCGGAAACAGGGGGACGAACACTGAAGCTTTCTTT. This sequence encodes CASSGNRGTNTEAFF.

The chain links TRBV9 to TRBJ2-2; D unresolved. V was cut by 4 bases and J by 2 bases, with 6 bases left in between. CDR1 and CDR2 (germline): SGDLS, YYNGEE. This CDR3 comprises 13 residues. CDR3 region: CASSRPNTGELFF. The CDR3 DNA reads TGTGCCAGCAGCCGCCCTAACACCGGGGAGCTGTTTTTT.

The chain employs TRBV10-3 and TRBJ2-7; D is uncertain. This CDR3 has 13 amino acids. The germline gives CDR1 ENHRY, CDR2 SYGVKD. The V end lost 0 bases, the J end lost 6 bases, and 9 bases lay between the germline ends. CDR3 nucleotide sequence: TGTGCCATCAGTGAGTCTTTAAGTGGCGAGCAGTACTTC. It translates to CAISESLSGEQYF.

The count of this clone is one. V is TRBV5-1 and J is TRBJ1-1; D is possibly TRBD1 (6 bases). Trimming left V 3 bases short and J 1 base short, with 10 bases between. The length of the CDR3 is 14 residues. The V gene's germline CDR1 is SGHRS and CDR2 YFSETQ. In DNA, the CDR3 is TGCGCCAGCAGCTCAGGACAGCCGAACACTGAAGCTTTCTTT. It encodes CASSSGQPNTEAFF. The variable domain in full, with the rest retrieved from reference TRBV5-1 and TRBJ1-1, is KAGVTQTPRYLIKTRGQQVTLSCSPISGHRSVSWYQQTPGQGLQFLFEYFSETQRNKGNFPGRFSGRQFSNSRSEMNVSTLELGDSALYLCASSSGQPNTEAFFGQGTRLTVV.

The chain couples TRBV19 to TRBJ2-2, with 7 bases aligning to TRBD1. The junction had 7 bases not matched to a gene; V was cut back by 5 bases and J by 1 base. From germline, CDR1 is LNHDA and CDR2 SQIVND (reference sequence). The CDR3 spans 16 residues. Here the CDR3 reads CASSLPTGRNTGELFF. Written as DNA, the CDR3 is TGTGCCAGTAGTCTACCGACAGGGAGGAACACCGGGGAGCTGTTTTTT.

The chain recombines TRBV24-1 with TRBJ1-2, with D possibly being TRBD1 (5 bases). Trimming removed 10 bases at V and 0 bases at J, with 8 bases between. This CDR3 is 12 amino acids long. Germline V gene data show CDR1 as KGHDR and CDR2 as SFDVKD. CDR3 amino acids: CATQGPNYGYTF. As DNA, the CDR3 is TGTGCCACTCAGGGCCCTAACTATGGCTACACCTTC.

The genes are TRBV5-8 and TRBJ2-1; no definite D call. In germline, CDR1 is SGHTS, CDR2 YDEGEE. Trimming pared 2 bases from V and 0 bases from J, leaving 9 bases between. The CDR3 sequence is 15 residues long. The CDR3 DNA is TGTGCCAGCAGCTTTTCTACGAGCTCCTACAATGAGCAGTTCTTC. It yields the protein CASSFSTSSYNEQFF.

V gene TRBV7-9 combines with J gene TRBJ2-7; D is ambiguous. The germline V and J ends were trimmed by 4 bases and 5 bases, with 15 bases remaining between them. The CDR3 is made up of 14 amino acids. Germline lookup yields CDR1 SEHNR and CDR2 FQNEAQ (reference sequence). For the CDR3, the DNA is TGTGCCAGCAGCTCTACGAGCCGGCTGGACGAGCAGTACTTC. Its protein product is CASSSTSRLDEQYF.

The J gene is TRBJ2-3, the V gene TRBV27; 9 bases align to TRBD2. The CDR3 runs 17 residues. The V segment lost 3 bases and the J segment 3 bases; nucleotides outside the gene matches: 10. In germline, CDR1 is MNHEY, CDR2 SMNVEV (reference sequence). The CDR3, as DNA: TGTGCCAGCAGTTTCGCCCTGGGACTAGCCCGTACAGATACGCAGTATTTT. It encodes CASSFALGLARTDTQYF.

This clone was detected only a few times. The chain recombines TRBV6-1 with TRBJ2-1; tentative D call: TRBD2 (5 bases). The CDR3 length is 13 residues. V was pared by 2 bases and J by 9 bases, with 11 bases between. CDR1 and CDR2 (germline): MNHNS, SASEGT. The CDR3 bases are TGTGCCAGCAGTGAATGGAGGAATGGTGAGCAGTTCTTC. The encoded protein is CASSEWRNGEQFF.

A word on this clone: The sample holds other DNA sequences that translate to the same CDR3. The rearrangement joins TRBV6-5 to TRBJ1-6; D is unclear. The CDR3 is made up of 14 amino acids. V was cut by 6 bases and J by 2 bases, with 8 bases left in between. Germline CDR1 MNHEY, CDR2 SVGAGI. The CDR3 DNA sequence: TGTGCCAGCAGCGCTGGGCCCTATAATTCACCCCTCCACTTT. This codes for CASSAGPYNSPLHF.

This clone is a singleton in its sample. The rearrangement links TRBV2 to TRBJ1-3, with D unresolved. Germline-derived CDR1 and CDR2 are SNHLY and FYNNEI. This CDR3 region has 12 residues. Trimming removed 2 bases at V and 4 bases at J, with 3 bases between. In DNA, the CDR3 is TGTGCCAGCAGTGAATGGGGAAACACCATATATTTT. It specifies CASSEWGNTIYF.

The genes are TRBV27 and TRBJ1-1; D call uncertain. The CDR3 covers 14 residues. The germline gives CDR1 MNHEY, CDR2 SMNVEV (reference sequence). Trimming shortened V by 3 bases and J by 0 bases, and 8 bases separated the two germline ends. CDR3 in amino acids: CASSLRRLNTEAFF. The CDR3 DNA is TGTGCCAGCAGTTTGCGACGCCTGAACACTGAAGCTTTCTTT.

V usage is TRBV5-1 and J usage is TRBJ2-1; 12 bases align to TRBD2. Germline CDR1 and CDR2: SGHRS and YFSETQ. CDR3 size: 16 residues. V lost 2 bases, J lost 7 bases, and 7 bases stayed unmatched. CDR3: CASSFRLAGAPNEQFF. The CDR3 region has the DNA TGCGCCAGCAGCTTTAGACTAGCGGGAGCTCCAAATGAGCAGTTCTTC.

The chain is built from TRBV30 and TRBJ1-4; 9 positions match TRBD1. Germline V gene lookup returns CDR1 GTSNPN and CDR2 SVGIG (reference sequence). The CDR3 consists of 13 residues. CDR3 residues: CAMGGQGNEKLFF. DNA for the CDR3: TGTGCGATGGGGGGACAGGGAAATGAAAAACTGTTTTTT. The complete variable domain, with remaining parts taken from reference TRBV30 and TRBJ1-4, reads SQTIHQWPATLVQPVGSPLSLECTVEGTSNPNLYWYRQAAGRGLQLLFYSVGIGQISSEVPQNLSASRPQDRQFILSSKKLLLSDSGFYLCAMGGQGNEKLFFGSGTQLSVL.

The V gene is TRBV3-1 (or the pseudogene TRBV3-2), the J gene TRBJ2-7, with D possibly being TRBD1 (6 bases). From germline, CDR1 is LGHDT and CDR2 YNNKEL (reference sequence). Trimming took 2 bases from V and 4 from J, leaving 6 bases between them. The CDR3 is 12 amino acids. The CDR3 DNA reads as TGTGCCAGCAGCCAACAGGGGTACGAGCAGTACTTC. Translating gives CASSQQGYEQYF.

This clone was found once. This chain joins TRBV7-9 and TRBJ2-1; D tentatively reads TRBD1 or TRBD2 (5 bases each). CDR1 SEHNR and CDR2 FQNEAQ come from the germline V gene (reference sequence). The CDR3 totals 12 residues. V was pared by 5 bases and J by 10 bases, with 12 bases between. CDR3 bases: TGTGCCAGCAGCCGAAGGGACCTAGAGCAGTTCTTC. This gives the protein CASSRRDLEQFF.

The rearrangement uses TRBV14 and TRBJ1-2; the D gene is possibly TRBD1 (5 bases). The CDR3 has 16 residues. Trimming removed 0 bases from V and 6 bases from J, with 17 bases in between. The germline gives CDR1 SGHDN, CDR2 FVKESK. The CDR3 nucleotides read TGTGCCAGCAGCCAAGAGTTCACAGGCCCTCGGAATGGCTACACCTTC. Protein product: CASSQEFTGPRNGYTF.

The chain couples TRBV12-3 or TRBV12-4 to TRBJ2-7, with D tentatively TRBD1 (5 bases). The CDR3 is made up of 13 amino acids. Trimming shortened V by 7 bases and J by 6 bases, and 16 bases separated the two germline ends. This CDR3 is CASNTGSYGEQYF. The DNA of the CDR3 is TGTGCCAGCAATACAGGATCATACGGCGAGCAGTACTTC.

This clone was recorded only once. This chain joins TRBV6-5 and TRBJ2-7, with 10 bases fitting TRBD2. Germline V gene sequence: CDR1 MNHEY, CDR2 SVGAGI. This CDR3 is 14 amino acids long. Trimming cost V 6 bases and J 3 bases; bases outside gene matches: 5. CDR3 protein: CASRPSGRNYEQYF. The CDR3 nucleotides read TGTGCCAGCAGGCCTAGCGGGAGAAACTACGAGCAGTACTTC.

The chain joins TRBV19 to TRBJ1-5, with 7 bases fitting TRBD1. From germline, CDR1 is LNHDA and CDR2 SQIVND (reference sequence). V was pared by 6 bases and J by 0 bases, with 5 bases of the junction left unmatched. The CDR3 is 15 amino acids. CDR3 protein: CASRRQGDSNQPQHF. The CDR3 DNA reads TGTGCCAGTAGGCGCCAGGGGGATAGCAATCAGCCCCAGCATTTT. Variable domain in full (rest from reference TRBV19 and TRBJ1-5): DGGITQSPKYLFRKEGQNVTLSCEQNLNHDAMYWYRQDPGQGLRLIYYSQIVNDFQKGDIAEGYSVSREKKESFPLTVTSAQKNPTAFYLCASRRQGDSNQPQHFGDGTRLSIL.

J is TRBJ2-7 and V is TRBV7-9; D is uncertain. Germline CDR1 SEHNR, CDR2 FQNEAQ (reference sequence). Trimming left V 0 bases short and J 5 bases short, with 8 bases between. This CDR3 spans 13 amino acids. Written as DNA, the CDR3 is TGTGCCAGCAGCTTAGCGGCTCGGGACGAGCAGTACTTC. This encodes CASSLAARDEQYF.

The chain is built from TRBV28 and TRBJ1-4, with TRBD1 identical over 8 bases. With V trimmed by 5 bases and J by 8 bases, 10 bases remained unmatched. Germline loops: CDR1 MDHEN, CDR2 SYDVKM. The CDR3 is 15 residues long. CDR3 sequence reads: CASSPSTGEEEKLFF. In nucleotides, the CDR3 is TGTGCCAGCAGTCCGTCGACAGGGGAGGAAGAAAAACTGTTTTTT.

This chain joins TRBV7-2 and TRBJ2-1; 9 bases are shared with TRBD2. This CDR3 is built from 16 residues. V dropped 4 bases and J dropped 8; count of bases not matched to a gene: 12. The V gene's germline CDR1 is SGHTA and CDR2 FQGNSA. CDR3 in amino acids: CASSSRGVAGAHEQFF. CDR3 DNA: TGTGCCAGCAGCTCCCGGGGGGTAGCGGGAGCCCATGAGCAGTTCTTC.

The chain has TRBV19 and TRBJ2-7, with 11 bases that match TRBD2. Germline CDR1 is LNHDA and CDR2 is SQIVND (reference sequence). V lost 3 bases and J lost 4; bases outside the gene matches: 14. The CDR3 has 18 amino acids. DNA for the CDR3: TGTGCCAGTAGTATTACCCCACCACTAGCGGGAGAGAGTTACGAGCAGTACTTC. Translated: CASSITPPLAGESYEQYF.

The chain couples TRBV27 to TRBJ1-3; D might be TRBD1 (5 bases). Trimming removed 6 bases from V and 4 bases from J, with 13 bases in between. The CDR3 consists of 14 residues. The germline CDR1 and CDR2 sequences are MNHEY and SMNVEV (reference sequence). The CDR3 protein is CASRDQGSGNTIYF. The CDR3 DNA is TGTGCCAGCAGGGACCAGGGCTCAGGAAACACCATATATTTT.

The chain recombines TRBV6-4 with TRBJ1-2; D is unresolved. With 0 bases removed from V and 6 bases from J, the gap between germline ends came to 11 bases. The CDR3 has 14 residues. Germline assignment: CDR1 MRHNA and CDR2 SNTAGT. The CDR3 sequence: CASSDSSVSDGYTF. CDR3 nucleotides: TGTGCCAGCAGTGACTCAAGCGTATCCGATGGCTACACCTTC.